These 22 T cell receptor beta chains were sequenced from one sample in a study of T cells in Graves' hyperthyroidism and ophthalmopathy (dated by TCRdb to about 2019). Receptors were amplified or captured by multiplex PCR. The sample was run on an Illumina HiSeq 2000. The TCR beta CDR3 regions were amplified from the RNA transcripts. A first-round RT-PCR of the TCR CDR3 used the HTBI primer set with the Qiagen OneStep RT-PCR kit. The public reads were reprocessed in TCRdb via fastp at Q25 and MiXCR, keeping in-frame beta chains. Every distinct CDR3 protein forms one entry, paired with its most common genes and DNA. In all, the sample holds 650,000 to 700,000 distinct CDR3 sequences, and around a sixth of those were seen once. In total, the top ten clones hold 15% to 19% of the sample. The sequencing sample was made of blood. The receptors come from a man in his fifties or sixties with Graves' hyperthyroidism.

This clonotype has at least ten counts. The chain has TRBV15 and TRBJ1-1; D unresolved. Trimming left V 8 bases short and J 5 bases short, with 9 bases between. Germline V CDR1 and CDR2: LNHNV, YYDKDF (reference sequence). CDR3 length equals 11 residues. CDR3 sequence reads: CATGLRTEAFF. The CDR3 nucleotides read TGTGCCACCGGGCTACGAACTGAAGCTTTCTTT.

This clonotype has at least ten counts. The rearrangement joins TRBV11-3 to TRBJ2-1, with TRBD2 as a possible D gene (6 bases). With 5 bases removed from V and 5 bases from J, the gap between germline ends came to 13 bases. Germline CDR1 reads SGHNT; CDR2 reads YENEEA. The CDR3 loop spans 14 amino acids. The chain's CDR3 is CASSRYGGDNEQFF. CDR3 bases: TGTGCCAGCAGCCGATATGGCGGGGACAATGAGCAGTTCTTC.

This clonotype was found a few times. The chain uses TRBV20-1 and TRBJ2-7; weak D call: TRBD2 (5 bases). This CDR3 has 17 amino acids. Germline loops: CDR1 DFQATT, CDR2 SNEGSKA (reference sequence). V was cut by 3 bases and J by 1 base, with 22 bases left in between. In DNA, the CDR3 is TGCAGTGCTAGCGATACACAGTTCGGGGTCTTTTCCTACGAGCAGTACTTC. Translated: CSASDTQFGVFSYEQYF.

This clonotype was recorded at least ten times. The chain carries TRBV6-1 and TRBJ1-1; no reliable D call. V gave up 6 bases and J gave up 1 base, with 9 bases separating them. Per germline, CDR1 MNHNS and CDR2 SASEGT. The CDR3 totals 13 residues. The CDR3 bases are TGTGCCAGCAGAGAACACAAGAACACTGAAGCTTTCTTT. Its protein product is CASREHKNTEAFF.

In this sample, this clonotype turned up many times. CDR3 in amino acids: CASRGLQETQYF. The CDR3 bases are TGTGCCAGCAGGGGACTTCAAGAGACCCAGTACTTC. The chain carries TRBV27 and TRBJ2-5; D perhaps matches TRBD2 (6 bases). The V gene's germline CDR1 is MNHEY and CDR2 SMNVEV (reference sequence). This CDR3 region has 12 residues. The germline V and J ends were trimmed by 6 bases and 2 bases, with 7 bases remaining between them.

V gene TRBV5-1 combines with J gene TRBJ2-1, with D tentatively TRBD2 (6 bases). Deletions cut 0 bases from V and 1 base from J, with 11 bases between. Germline V gene lookup returns CDR1 SGHRS and CDR2 YFSETQ. This CDR3 region has 16 residues. The DNA of the CDR3 is TGCGCCAGCAGCTTGGCGCCTAGCGAGTCCTACAATGAGCAGTTCTTC. Its translation is CASSLAPSESYNEQFF.

Ten or more counts support this clonotype. Its ends do not fully match the called genes, so a read error is possible. V usage is TRBV5-1 and J usage is TRBJ1-1; weak D call: TRBD1 (6 bases). This CDR3 has 14 residues. Germline V gene data show CDR1 as SGHRS and CDR2 as YFSETQ. CDR3 amino acids: CASSLSTGNTEAFF. CDR3 nucleotide sequence: TGTGCCAGCAGCTTATCGACAGGGAACACTGAAGCTTTCTTT.

This clonotype was found many times. In DNA form, the CDR3 reads TGTGCCAGCAGTCTAGCGGGAGCGTACTACAATGAGCAGTTCTTC. Amino acid sequence: CASSLAGAYYNEQFF. The V and J genes are TRBV28 and TRBJ2-1; 10 nucleotides agree with TRBD2. V lost 5 bases, J lost 3 bases, and 4 bases stayed unmatched. Germline V gene lookup returns CDR1 MDHEN and CDR2 SYDVKM. The CDR3 loop spans 15 amino acids.

The rearrangement links TRBV5-1 to TRBJ2-7; 11 positions agree with TRBD1. Germline CDR1 is SGHRS and CDR2 is YFSETQ. The CDR3 loop spans 16 amino acids. The ends lost 4 bases at V and 2 bases at J; junction bases unmatched: 8. CDR3 DNA: TGCGCCAGCAGCCAGAGCCTGGGACAGGGGGCCTACGAGCAGTACTTC. Its translation is CASSQSLGQGAYEQYF.

This clonotype was counted only a few times. This chain's CDR3 is CASSSHREDKLFF. CDR3 DNA: TGTGCCAGCAGCTCCCACAGGGAGGATAAACTGTTTTTT. The gene calls are TRBV7-2 and TRBJ1-4; tentative D call: TRBD1 (6 bases). Trimming shortened V by 4 bases and J by 11 bases, and 14 bases separated the two germline ends. The CDR3 runs 13 residues. CDR1 and CDR2 from the germline V gene are SGHTA and FQGNSA. The variable domain in full, with the rest retrieved from reference TRBV7-2 and TRBJ1-4, is GAGVSQSPSNKVTEKGKDVELRCDPISGHTALYWYRQSLGQGLEFLIYFQGNSAPDKSGLPSDRFSAERTGGSVSTLTIQRTQQEDSAVYLCASSSHREDKLFFGSGTQLSVL.

This clonotype turned up a few times. The V gene is TRBV20-1, the J gene TRBJ1-2; D gene uncertain. CDR3 size: 13 residues. V was pared by 1 base and J by 3 bases, with 9 bases between. The germline V gene encodes CDR1 DFQATT and CDR2 SNEGSKA (reference sequence). CDR3 loop: CSARVGVDYGYTF. The CDR3 DNA follows: TGCAGTGCTAGAGTAGGCGTCGACTATGGCTACACCTTC.

This clonotype was seen repeatedly, ten times or more. The rearrangement joins TRBV2 to TRBJ2-2; D gene unclear. This CDR3 has 12 amino acids. CDR1 SNHLY and CDR2 FYNNEI come from the germline V gene. Trimming pared 6 bases from V and 3 bases from J, leaving 5 bases between. The DNA of the CDR3 is TGTGCCAGCAGACGGGACACCGGGGAGCTGTTTTTT. It specifies CASRRDTGELFF.

This clonotype was detected ten times or more. The rearrangement links TRBV10-2 to TRBJ2-7, with 13 bases aligning to TRBD2. J was trimmed by 2 bases and V by 5 bases; bases with no gene match: 6. The CDR3 length is 16 residues. CDR1 is WSHSY, CDR2 SAAADI, per germline. The CDR3 nucleotides are TGCGCCAGCAGTTTTCCGACTAGCGGGAGGCCCTACGAGCAGTACTTC. This codes for CASSFPTSGRPYEQYF.

The sample holds many counts of this clonotype. The chain carries TRBV3-1 and TRBJ2-2; the D is unclear. This CDR3 contains 12 residues. Germline CDR1 LGHDT, CDR2 YNNKEL (reference sequence). The germline V and J ends were trimmed by 2 bases and 9 bases, with 7 bases remaining between them. The CDR3 loop reads CASSQQARELFF. As DNA, the CDR3 is TGTGCCAGCAGCCAACAGGCGCGGGAGCTGTTTTTT.

This clonotype appeared many times. The gene calls are TRBV20-1 and TRBJ2-7, with 8 bases fitting TRBD2. There are 13 residues in the CDR3. The trim removed 6 bases at V and 6 bases at J, leaving 10 bases unmatched. In germline, CDR1 is DFQATT, CDR2 SNEGSKA (reference sequence). CDR3 region: CSAIAGYPPEQYF. The CDR3 DNA is TGCAGTGCAATAGCGGGGTACCCTCCCGAGCAGTACTTC.

This clonotype was observed many times. The V and J genes are TRBV5-1 and TRBJ2-7; TRBD2 might be the D (6 bases). The CDR3 is 14 amino acids. Deletions cut 4 bases from V and 4 bases from J, with 15 bases between. Germline V gene lookup returns CDR1 SGHRS and CDR2 YFSETQ. CDR3: CASSSRRVGYEQYF. CDR3 DNA sequence: TGCGCCAGCAGCAGTCGGAGGGTGGGATACGAGCAGTACTTC.

This rearrangement joins TRBV28 to TRBJ2-5, with 9 positions matching TRBD1. Germline V gene data show CDR1 as MDHEN and CDR2 as SYDVKM. With V trimmed by 3 bases and J by 0 bases, 11 bases remained unmatched. The CDR3 is 18 residues long. The CDR3 coding sequence is TGTGCCAGCAGTTTTCTCATGGGGGACAGGGACGACCAAGAGACCCAGTACTTC. Its protein is CASSFLMGDRDDQETQYF. The variable domain in full, with the rest retrieved from reference TRBV28 and TRBJ2-5, is DVKVTQSSRYLVKRTGEKVFLECVQDMDHENMFWYRQDPGLGLRLIYFSYDVKMKEKGDIPEGYSVSREKKERFSLILESASTNQTSMYLCASSFLMGDRDDQETQYFGPGTRLLVL.

This clonotype appeared a few times. V is TRBV3-1 and J is TRBJ2-1, with D uncertain. Germline loops: CDR1 LGHDT, CDR2 YNNKEL (reference sequence). This CDR3 spans 13 amino acids. V gave up 2 bases and J gave up 10 bases, with 12 bases separating them. Here the CDR3 reads CASSQQIGLEQFF. The CDR3 DNA is TGTGCCAGCAGCCAACAAATTGGGTTGGAGCAGTTCTTC.

At least ten counts were recorded for this clonotype. This chain joins TRBV3-1 and TRBJ2-7, with D uncertain. The V and J ends lost 1 base and 1 base respectively, with 8 bases between them. This CDR3 spans 14 amino acids. Germline loops: CDR1 LGHDT, CDR2 YNNKEL (reference sequence). CDR3 bases: TGTGCCAGCAGCCAAGCGTGGAGTTCCTACGAGCAGTACTTC. Translation: CASSQAWSSYEQYF.

This clonotype was seen ten or more times. This chain joins TRBV10-3 and TRBJ1-2, with D possibly TRBD1 on 5 matching bases. CDR3 length: 16 residues. The germline gives CDR1 ENHRY, CDR2 SYGVKD. The V gene lost 0 bases and the J gene lost 4 bases, with 15 bases spanning the gap. As DNA, the CDR3 is TGTGCCATCAGTGAGTCGGATAATACAGGACTCTATGGCTACACCTTC. It specifies CAISESDNTGLYGYTF.

A note on this clonotype: A clone one base away is much larger, so this may be a read error. The conserved closing phenylalanine or tryptophan is absent in this CDR3, likely reflecting a read error. The J gene is TRBJ2-2, the V gene TRBV24-1, with TRBD1 as a possible D gene (6 bases). CDR1 is KGHDR and CDR2 is SFDVKD in the germline V gene. This CDR3 has 13 amino acids. The V gene lost 7 bases and the J gene lost 5 bases, with 10 bases spanning the gap. DNA of the CDR3: TGTGCCACCAGCTGGACAGCGACCGGGGAGCTGTTTTAT. It yields the protein CATSWTATGELFY.

The chain joins TRBV11-1 to TRBJ2-1; 9 positions agree with TRBD1. J gave up 8 bases and V 3 bases, and 11 bases lay outside the gene matches. Germline CDR1 reads SGHAT; CDR2 reads FQDESV (reference sequence). The CDR3 is made up of 16 amino acids. The CDR3, as DNA: TGTGCCAGCAGCTTCACAACCCCGGGACAGGGAGATGAGCAGTTCTTC. This translates into CASSFTTPGQGDEQFF.